The 14 T cell receptor beta chains below come from one sample, sequenced in a study of shared clonotypes between healthy human individuals. The assay was immunoSEQ multiplex PCR, and TCRdb's table has in-frame clones only and misses some. The data contain hundreds of thousands of clones, approximately 79% of them singletons. Sequenced: memory CD4+ T cells sorted from blood. Indicated subset: CD45RA-negative fraction. The receptor source for this set is a woman younger than 45 in good health.

This clone was counted a single time. The chain employs TRBV2 and TRBJ2-7, with 7 bases lining up with TRBD1. The CDR3 totals 15 residues. From germline, CDR1 is SNHLY and CDR2 FYNNEI. Unmatched junction bases numbered 8, after V lost 6 bases and J lost 0 bases. The DNA of the CDR3 is TGTGCCAGCAGACAGGGGACCTCTAGCTCCTACGAGCAGTACTTC. Its translation: CASRQGTSSSYEQYF. The whole variable domain, remainder taken from reference TRBV2 and TRBJ2-7, is EPEVTQTPSHQVTQMGQEVILRCVPISNHLYFYWYRQILGQKVEFLVSFYNNEISEKSEIFDDQFSVERPDGSNFTLKIRSTKLEDSAMYFCASRQGTSSSYEQYFGPGTRLTVT.

DNA for the CDR3: TGTGCCAGCAGCGTAGGGGAGCCCTCCGTACCCAATGAGCAGTTCTTC. Amino acid sequence: CASSVGEPSVPNEQFF. This chain links TRBV9 with TRBJ2-1; TRBD2 might be the D (5 bases). This CDR3 comprises 16 residues. Germline assignment: CDR1 SGDLS and CDR2 YYNGEE. The V end lost 0 bases, the J end lost 6 bases, and 16 bases lay between the germline ends. Full variable domain (missing parts from reference TRBV9 and TRBJ2-1): DSGVTQTPKHLITATGQRVTLRCSPRSGDLSVYWYQQSLDQGLQFLIQYYNGEERAKGNILERFSAQQFPDLHSELNLSSLELGDSALYFCASSVGEPSVPNEQFFGPGTRLTVL.

The table lists this clone with a few counts. This same CDR3 is encoded by further DNA sequences in the sample. V and J are TRBV30 and TRBJ1-1; D perhaps matches TRBD1 (6 bases). Germline CDR1 GTSNPN, CDR2 SVGIG (reference sequence). This CDR3 is 13 amino acids long. V lost 0 bases and J lost 1, with 6 bases in between. CDR3 nucleotide sequence: TGTGCCTGGAGTGTACAGGGGAACACTGAAGCTTTCTTT. Its translation: CAWSVQGNTEAFF.

The chain recombines TRBV5-1 with TRBJ2-2; no definite D call. This CDR3 is built from 16 residues. The V gene lost 0 bases and the J gene lost 3 bases, with 12 bases spanning the gap. Germline V gene lookup returns CDR1 SGHRS and CDR2 YFSETQ. The CDR3 nucleotides are TGCGCCAGCAGCTTGGATCCAGGATCGCACACCGGGGAGCTGTTTTTT. It specifies CASSLDPGSHTGELFF. Full variable domain (remainder filled in from reference TRBV5-1 and TRBJ2-2): KAGVTQTPRYLIKTRGQQVTLSCSPISGHRSVSWYQQTPGQGLQFLFEYFSETQRNKGNFPGRFSGRQFSNSRSEMNVSTLELGDSALYLCASSLDPGSHTGELFFGEGSRLTVL.

The V gene is TRBV6-1, the J gene TRBJ2-7, with D possibly TRBD1 on 6 matching bases. Trimming removed 6 bases at V and 0 bases at J, with 12 bases between. This CDR3 has 14 residues. Germline CDR1 MNHNS, CDR2 SASEGT. The CDR3: CASSPRTDSYEQYF. CDR3 DNA sequence: TGTGCCAGCAGCCCCCGGACAGACTCCTACGAGCAGTACTTC.

The rearrangement joins TRBV9 to TRBJ1-1, with 8 bases aligning to TRBD1. In germline, CDR1 is SGDLS, CDR2 YYNGEE. This CDR3 has 15 amino acids. Unmatched junction bases numbered 9, after V lost 3 bases and J lost 5 bases. The CDR3 spells CASSDLRGQLTEAFF. CDR3 bases: TGTGCCAGCAGCGACCTCAGGGGGCAGTTGACTGAAGCTTTCTTT.

The J gene is TRBJ1-3, the V gene TRBV19; D not certain. The ends were cut back, 10 bases at V and 2 bases at J, with 24 bases in the middle. The CDR3 loop spans 17 amino acids. In germline, CDR1 is LNHDA, CDR2 SQIVND (reference sequence). The CDR3 spells CATSHLLGAETGNTIYF. CDR3 coding DNA: TGTGCCACCTCACACCTCCTGGGAGCAGAGACTGGAAACACCATATATTTT.

The chain employs TRBV5-4 and TRBJ2-3; tentatively, D is TRBD2 (5 bases). V lost 0 bases and J lost 5, with 13 bases in between. The CDR3 consists of 15 residues. Germline V gene lookup returns CDR1 SGHNT and CDR2 YYREEE (reference sequence). The CDR3 loop reads CASSLESAAGDTQYF. The CDR3 bases are TGTGCCAGCAGCTTGGAATCAGCGGCGGGAGATACGCAGTATTTT.

This chain joins TRBV7-2 and TRBJ1-1; no definite D call. Germline V lookup: CDR1 SGHTA, CDR2 FQGNSA. This CDR3 has 13 amino acids. The V gene lost 3 bases and the J gene lost 6 bases, with 11 bases spanning the gap. DNA of the CDR3: TGTGCCAGCAGCTTTTCGAGGGCCGCTGAAGCTTTCTTT. This encodes CASSFSRAAEAFF.

The chain couples TRBV19 to TRBJ2-5, with D unresolved. V was shortened by 5 bases and J by 2 bases, with 15 bases between the two germline ends. The CDR3 is 15 residues long. The germline CDR1 and CDR2 sequences are LNHDA and SQIVND (reference sequence). The CDR3 DNA follows: TGTGCCAGTAGTCCCAGCCGGCAGGCGCAAGAGACCCAGTACTTC. Its protein is CASSPSRQAQETQYF.

In its sample, this clone was seen a few times. The rearrangement joins TRBV2 to TRBJ1-2; 8 bases line up with TRBD1. The CDR3 covers 12 residues. Trimming took 7 bases from V and 7 from J; bases not matched to a gene: 5. The germline V gene has CDR1 SNHLY and CDR2 FYNNEI. The CDR3 loop is CASKGTGAGYTF. CDR3 nucleotides: TGTGCCAGCAAAGGGACAGGAGCTGGCTACACCTTC.

The CDR3, as DNA: TGCAGCCTAAGCGTGGGACTAGCGGGACCCGAGCAGTTCTTC. Encoded protein: CSLSVGLAGPEQFF. This chain links TRBV29-1 with TRBJ2-1; TRBD2 matches 13 bases. The germline CDR1 and CDR2 sequences are SQVTM and ANQGSEA. J was trimmed by 10 bases and V by 8 bases; bases with no gene match: 11. The CDR3 runs 14 residues.

V gene TRBV18 combines with J gene TRBJ1-5; D call uncertain. CDR1 is KGHSH and CDR2 is LQKENI in the germline V gene. The CDR3 loop spans 12 amino acids. Trimming stripped 3 bases from V and 11 bases from J, with 11 bases between. CDR3: CASSPNGFAQHF. CDR3 DNA sequence: TGTGCCAGCTCACCCAATGGGTTTGCCCAGCATTTT.

This rearrangement joins TRBV2 to TRBJ2-4; unclear D gene. CDR1 and CDR2 (germline): SNHLY, FYNNEI. The ends were cut back, 1 base at V and 15 bases at J, with 19 bases in the middle. This CDR3 has 14 residues. The chain's CDR3 is CASSEGSLLAARYF. CDR3 coding DNA: TGTGCCAGCAGTGAAGGTAGCCTGCTCGCGGCACGGTACTTC.